Below, one TCR beta chain is given with its context. Antigen specificity is unknown. V shed 5 bases and J 6 bases; nucleotides not matched to a gene: 7. The V gene's germline CDR1 is MRHNA and CDR2 SNTAGT. The CDR3 loop spans 16 amino acids. The source of the sample is a study of cytomegalovirus exposure and HLA in healthy donors. General study points: Most of the TCR beta V segments (in an earlier analysis) were productive either about 90% or about 30% of the time. A highly shared variant cluster was judged a likely technical artifact.

13 Jbeta primers and 60 Vbeta primers were used for the PCR. Measured with immunoSEQ multiplex PCR; TCRdb has only the in-frame clones, and not every one. The sample comprises approximately 160,000 clones, more than 80% of which are singletons, and approximately 2% rests with the top ten. This TCR was sampled from a woman under 30 in good health and CMV-seronegative. The chain employs TRBV6-4 and TRBJ2-1; TRBD2 matches 13 bases. The specimen sequenced was PBMCs. Here the CDR3 DNA reads TGTGCCAGCAGTAAAACTAGCGGGAGGGCCCCCAATGAGCAGTTCTTC. Translating gives CASSKTSGRAPNEQFF.